This TCR beta chain was captured in a study of T cells in Graves' hyperthyroidism and ophthalmopathy. Researchers took RNA transcripts and amplified the TCR beta CDR3 regions from them. The primer set for the first-round RT-PCR of the TCR CDR3 was HTBI. TCRdb used MiXCR to reprocess the multiplex PCR reads, holding one entry per CDR3 protein. The repertoire holds around 580,000 distinct CDR3 sequences, with around 15% as singletons. Ten or more counts support this clonotype. V was shortened by 6 bases and J by 7 bases, with 15 bases between the two germline ends. The CDR3 runs to 14 residues. The chain is built from TRBV12-3 or TRBV12-4 and TRBJ1-4; the D gene is possibly TRBD1 (6 bases). Sequencing was done on a sample of blood. The receptor comes from a woman between 18 and 30 years old with Graves' hyperthyroidism. CDR3 coding DNA: TGTGCCAGCAGGAGAACAGGGAAGGGTGAAAAACTGTTTTTT. Encoded protein: CASRRTGKGEKLFF.